The 15 T cell receptor beta chains below were found in one sample sequenced in a study of response to subunit inactivated influenza vaccine. MiXCR, run by TCRdb on the RT-PCR reads, gives a single entry per CDR3 protein. The sample lists 500,000 or so distinct CDR3 sequences; about 15% were seen once. Sequences were derived from CD4+ T cells sorted from PBMCs, sampled around 25 months after vaccination. The receptors derive from a man between 50 and 69 years old who received an inactivated influenza vaccine.

This clonotype was observed a few times. The rearrangement joins TRBV4-1 to TRBJ1-1; possible D gene TRBD1, 5 bases. Trimming removed 0 bases from V and 8 bases from J, with 10 bases in between. The CDR3 length is 13 residues. From germline, CDR1 is MGHRA and CDR2 YSYEKL. The CDR3 sequence: CASSQDGRGEAFF. DNA of the CDR3: TGCGCCAGCAGCCAAGACGGTCGGGGGGAAGCTTTCTTT.

This clonotype was counted between two and nine times. V and J are TRBV28 and TRBJ2-5, with D unclear. Trimming removed 5 bases from V and 1 base from J, with 11 bases in between. Germline CDR1 MDHEN, CDR2 SYDVKM. The CDR3 length is 14 residues. The CDR3 loop reads CASSLNGGQETQYF. CDR3 DNA sequence: TGTGCCAGCAGTCTCAACGGTGGCCAAGAGACCCAGTACTTC.

V and J are TRBV28 and TRBJ1-2; D unresolved. In germline, CDR1 is MDHEN, CDR2 SYDVKM. CDR3 length equals 13 residues. Trimming removed 3 bases from V and 8 bases from J, with 13 bases in between. DNA of the CDR3: TGTGCCAGCAGTTTTCGGGGAACGGACGGCTACACCTTC. It yields the protein CASSFRGTDGYTF.

This clonotype was recorded at least ten times. The V and J genes are TRBV20-1 and TRBJ2-1; 9 bases fit TRBD2. The CDR3 is made up of 13 amino acids. Germline CDR1 and CDR2: DFQATT and SNEGSKA (reference sequence). Trimming cost V 6 bases and J 6 bases; bases outside gene matches: 6. Here the CDR3 reads CSADGLASNEQFF. The CDR3 DNA is TGCAGTGCGGACGGACTAGCGAGCAATGAGCAGTTCTTC.

This clonotype showed up just a few times. The chain uses TRBV6-2 or TRBV6-3 and TRBJ1-5, with D hard to call. This CDR3 region has 13 residues. V lost 2 bases to trimming and J lost 7 bases, with 9 bases between them. From germline, CDR1 is MNHEY and CDR2 SVGEGT. In DNA form, the CDR3 reads TGTGCCAGCAGTTACACGACGGGCCAGCCCCAGCATTTT. It translates to CASSYTTGQPQHF.

This clonotype was counted at least ten times. The chain joins TRBV20-1 to TRBJ1-5; the D gene is possibly TRBD1 (6 bases). CDR3 length: 15 amino acids. The germline CDR1 and CDR2 sequences are DFQATT and SNEGSKA (reference sequence). V was shortened by 4 bases and J by 4 bases, with 17 bases between the two germline ends. The CDR3 DNA is TGCAGTGCTACCACCTCCACGGGGGCTAATCAGCCCCAGCATTTT. This gives the protein CSATTSTGANQPQHF.

The chain recombines TRBV7-2 with TRBJ2-1; D unclear. Trimming cost V 3 bases and J 10 bases, with 13 bases left between them. CDR1 is SGHTA, CDR2 FQGNSA, per germline. The CDR3 sequence is 13 residues long. The CDR3 DNA sequence: TGTGCCAGCAGCTTGACGAAGGAATACGAGCAGTTCTTC. It specifies CASSLTKEYEQFF.

This clonotype has ten or more counts. V usage is TRBV29-1 and J usage is TRBJ2-1, with 9 bases lining up with TRBD1. The germline V gene has CDR1 SQVTM and CDR2 ANQGSEA. This CDR3 has 13 amino acids. With 8 bases clipped from V and 4 bases from J, the junction kept 6 bases outside the gene matches. CDR3 nucleotides: TGCAGCTCCGGGACAGGGCGATACAATGAGCAGTTCTTC. This gives the protein CSSGTGRYNEQFF.

The chain recombines TRBV29-1 with TRBJ2-1, with TRBD1 matching over 9 bases. Per the germline V gene, CDR1 is SQVTM and CDR2 is ANQGSEA. The CDR3 extends over 14 amino acids. CDR3 region: CSLSSGTGIDEQFF. The CDR3 DNA is TGCAGTCTGAGCTCCGGGACAGGGATCGATGAGCAGTTCTTC.

V gene TRBV2 combines with J gene TRBJ2-7; no firm D call. The germline V gene encodes CDR1 SNHLY and CDR2 FYNNEI. CDR3 length equals 11 residues. Trimming cost V 7 bases and J 3 bases, with 7 bases left between them. The CDR3 protein is CASMVGYEQYF. The CDR3 DNA reads TGTGCCAGCATGGTAGGCTACGAGCAGTACTTC.

V gene TRBV24-1 combines with J gene TRBJ2-5; possible D gene TRBD2, 6 bases. Germline V lookup: CDR1 KGHDR, CDR2 SFDVKD. Trimming removed 3 bases from V and 11 bases from J, with 18 bases in between. The CDR3 has 14 amino acids. CDR3 bases: TGTGCCACCAGTGATCCCCCCCGGACGGAGGGTCAGTACTTC. Encoded protein: CATSDPPRTEGQYF.

This chain's CDR3 is CSVDTDPRMDTQYF. CDR3 coding DNA: TGCAGCGTTGATACAGATCCGCGCATGGATACGCAGTATTTT. This sequence joins TRBV29-1 and TRBJ2-3; D call uncertain. The germline V gene has CDR1 SQVTM and CDR2 ANQGSEA. CDR3 length equals 14 residues. The germline V and J ends were trimmed by 3 bases and 6 bases, with 16 bases remaining between them.

This clonotype appeared a few times. V usage is TRBV5-1 and J usage is TRBJ1-5; tentatively, D is TRBD1 (5 bases). The germline gives CDR1 SGHRS, CDR2 YFSETQ. The V end lost 0 bases, the J end lost 7 bases, and 14 bases lay between the germline ends. The CDR3 has 15 residues. The CDR3 protein is CASSLEGIGGQPQHF. The CDR3 nucleotides read TGCGCCAGCAGCTTGGAAGGGATCGGGGGACAGCCCCAGCATTTT.

This clonotype was counted between two and nine times. The chain uses TRBV5-1 and TRBJ2-1; D gene unclear. With 1 base removed from V and 5 bases from J, the gap between germline ends came to 16 bases. CDR1 SGHRS and CDR2 YFSETQ come from the germline V gene. The CDR3 is made up of 16 amino acids. In nucleotides, the CDR3 is TGCGCCAGCAGCTTGCTGGCCCGAGCAGACAACAATGAGCAGTTCTTC. It specifies CASSLLARADNNEQFF.

This clonotype has a handful of counts. V is TRBV11-1 and J is TRBJ1-1; D unclear. With 1 base removed from V and 0 bases from J, the gap between germline ends came to 12 bases. The germline V gene encodes CDR1 SGHAT and CDR2 FQDESV (reference sequence). The CDR3 extends over 16 amino acids. This chain's CDR3 is CASSLGGLGLNTEAFF. DNA of the CDR3: TGTGCCAGCAGCTTAGGAGGCCTAGGGCTGAACACTGAAGCTTTCTTT.